This TCR beta chain was retrieved from a study of blood T cells in healthy people across ages. Drawn from each donor were roughly 9.4 milliliters of peripheral blood. Per-sample yields of isolated PBMCs were at least 6 million. The CDR3 has 15 amino acids. Findings and limits, study-wide: The long-lived group displayed more naive CD4+ cells, plus higher diversity, than the aged donors did. Roughly linear declines in TCR beta diversity per million T cells occurred with age.

The use of a sample-barcoded 5' primer and a J-beta primer mix characterized a second PCR of 7 to 11 cycles. TCRdb ran MiXCR on the 5' RACE reads and lists one entry per CDR3 protein. There are over 700,000 distinct CDR3 sequences in the sample; less than 70% occur only once, and about 42% lies in the top ten. In its sample, this clonotype was seen many times. No antigen is known for it. This rearrangement joins TRBV21-1 to TRBJ1-5; the table names TRBD1, a call not compared with the DNA. TRBV21-1 counts as a pseudogene. Sequenced sample: blood. The clonotype comes from a man older than 75 in good health. CDR3 amino acids: CASRTQGMRGQPQHF. DNA for the CDR3: TGTGCCAGCAGGACACAGGGGATGAGAGGTCAGCCCCAGCATTTT.